The text below deals with one T cell receptor (beta chain). This receptor's antigen is unknown. Base qualities are not at hand, and no much larger clone is one base apart. This sample was taken from a study of blood T cell repertoires in COVID-19 (TCRdb year 2020). In the study overall: Collaborator samples came from the United States, Italy and Spain and covered acute and convalescent phases of COVID-19. The repertoires were made available in a free public database intended to serve as a resource for research on the immune response to SARS-CoV-2. Where available, HLA class I and class II types were obtained from metadata supplied by the sample provider rather than from assay-based typing. Deeply sampled blood TCRbeta repertoires from subjects exposed to, actively infected with, or recovered from COVID-19 were included in the dataset. Sample metadata almost always included a de-identified subject ID, COVID-19 status, age in years and sex. Samples came from the ongoing ImmuneRACE study (first 160 participants) plus 1,254 subjects from 6 global collaborators. The material from the prospective study consisted of cDNA or gDNA derived from T cells, B-cell-depleted T cells, or PBMCs. The study at large found these results: Clinical and demographic metadata were provided uncurated, with the amount varying by source and participant.

TCRbeta CDR3 regions were amplified from genomic DNA using the immunoSEQ Assay, a bias-controlled multiplex PCR. Concerning the study's data processing: Within the assay, amplification of reference gene primers was used to estimate how many nucleated cells each sample contained. To quantify the absolute abundance of each unique TCRbeta CDR3 rearrangement, sequence reads were collapsed and filtered. For each sample, productive Simpson clonality was calculated as the square root of Simpson's diversity index over productive rearrangements. Not all clones reach the TCRdb copy of this immuneACCESS table, which keeps in-frame sequences only. Checked studies attribute under half of the gap to unresolved V genes and leave the rest unexplained. V, J and clone size reflect that table, while D and trimming were determined from the DNA. The sample table shows around 700,000 clones, and more than 80% are seen once. The ten largest account for approximately 0.25% of the sample.

The CDR3 runs 13 amino acids, cysteine and phenylalanine included. Only the CDR3 portion is preserved as DNA: 39 bases, with reading frame beginning at the first base. From a lookup of the germline V gene, CDR1 and CDR2 are MNHEY and SVGAGI. V loses 6 bases, J loses 1 base, and the germline ends lie 10 bases apart. Whole blood was collected in K2EDTA tubes by collaborating institutions according to the institutions' own protocols. Collaborator samples were shipped for TCRbeta analysis as frozen whole blood, isolated PBMCs, or DNA extracted from either sample type. Sequenced input: peripheral blood. The chain couples TRBV6-5 to TRBJ2-7, with a tentative D gene TRBD1 over 6 matching bases. The TCR comes from a woman in her late teens or twenties with acute or convalescent COVID-19. The CDR3 in this case is CASRSDRSYEQYF. The DNA reads TGTGCCAGCAGGTCCGACAGGTCCTACGAGCAGTACTTC.